Below are 23 T cell receptor beta chains sequenced from a single sample in a study of cytomegalovirus exposure and HLA in healthy donors. Primers: 60 Vbeta forward and 13 Jbeta reverse. Method: immunoSEQ multiplex PCR; TCRdb's copy keeps in-frame clones and lacks some. The table has around 150,000 clones, around four fifths seen once. The sequenced sample was PBMCs. The origin of the receptors is a man aged 18 to 35 in good health and CMV-seronegative.

V usage is TRBV27 and J usage is TRBJ1-5, with D unresolved. Per germline, CDR1 MNHEY and CDR2 SMNVEV (reference sequence). This CDR3 is built from 15 residues. V gave up 6 bases and J gave up 3 bases, with 15 bases separating them. CDR3 DNA: TGTGCCAGCAGCCCCGGGTCCTTCTACAATCAGCCCCAGCATTTT. Translated, it gives CASSPGSFYNQPQHF.

The rearrangement links TRBV27 to TRBJ2-3; perhaps TRBD1 as D (6 bases). V lost 3 bases to trimming and J lost 3 bases, with 10 bases between them. The CDR3 sequence is 14 residues long. Germline V gene sequence: CDR1 MNHEY, CDR2 SMNVEV (reference sequence). CDR3 DNA sequence: TGTGCCAGCAGTTTTCAGGGGAATACAGATACGCAGTATTTT. This translates into CASSFQGNTDTQYF.

The V and J genes are TRBV28 and TRBJ2-7, with TRBD1 matching over 7 bases. Germline V gene data show CDR1 as MDHEN and CDR2 as SYDVKM. The CDR3 has 19 residues. Trimming took 6 bases from V and 0 from J; bases not matched to a gene: 20. The CDR3 spells CASSTSRWDGAGGSYEQYF. CDR3 in DNA: TGTGCCAGCAGCACCTCCCGCTGGGACGGGGCAGGGGGCTCCTACGAGCAGTACTTC.

V is TRBV18 and J is TRBJ2-2; 8 bases fit TRBD2. The germline V gene encodes CDR1 KGHSH and CDR2 LQKENI. V shed 0 bases and J 4 bases; nucleotides not matched to a gene: 7. The CDR3 consists of 17 residues. DNA for the CDR3: TGTGCCAGCTCACCACCGGGCCTAGCGGGTATCACCGGGGAGCTGTTTTTT. Amino acids: CASSPPGLAGITGELFF.

This chain joins TRBV5-1 and TRBJ2-2; D is possibly TRBD2 (7 bases). Trimming took 2 bases from V and 3 from J, leaving 14 bases between them. Germline assignment: CDR1 SGHRS and CDR2 YFSETQ. The length of the CDR3 is 16 residues. The CDR3 DNA follows: TGCGCCAGCAGCTTAAGGGAGGGGGGCGACACCGGGGAGCTGTTTTTT. This gives the protein CASSLREGGDTGELFF.

This clone has a handful of counts. CDR3 nucleotides: TGTGCCAGCAGCTTGGACAGGGGGGCGCTTGGCCCATTCCCCAAAAACATTCAGTACTTC. Translating it yields CASSLDRGALGPFPKNIQYF. This rearrangement joins TRBV5-8 to TRBJ2-4, with 8 positions matching TRBD1. The trim removed 0 bases at V and 2 bases at J, leaving 16 bases unmatched. Germline CDR1 and CDR2: SGHTS and YDEGEE. This CDR3 has 20 amino acids.

For this clone: Within the sample, other DNA sequences also encode this same CDR3. The rearrangement uses TRBV4-3 and TRBJ2-7; 10 nucleotides line up with TRBD1. Trimming took 3 bases from V and 2 from J; bases not matched to a gene: 7. This CDR3 spans 16 amino acids. Germline loops: CDR1 LGHNA, CDR2 YSLEER. CDR3 nucleotides: TGCGCCAGCAGCCATTCCGGGACAGGGGAGACCTACGAGCAGTACTTC. This encodes CASSHSGTGETYEQYF.

The chain links TRBV7-2 to TRBJ2-1; 11 nucleotides line up with TRBD2. The CDR3 is 15 residues long. Trimming removed 5 bases from V and 5 bases from J; junction bases left unmatched: 5. Germline CDR1 and CDR2: SGHTA and FQGNSA. For the CDR3, the DNA is TGTGCCAGCAGCACGGGACTAGCGGACCACAATGAGCAGTTCTTC. Its protein is CASSTGLADHNEQFF.

V usage is TRBV9 and J usage is TRBJ2-7; 10 positions match TRBD2. Germline-derived CDR1 and CDR2 are SGDLS and YYNGEE. Trimming cost V 0 bases and J 3 bases; bases outside gene matches: 3. CDR3 size: 15 residues. The CDR3 bases are TGTGCCAGCAGCGTAGGTGCTAGCGGGAGCTACGAGCAGTACTTC. Residues: CASSVGASGSYEQYF.

This sequence joins TRBV10-3 and TRBJ2-7; 11 nucleotides align to TRBD1. Germline V gives CDR1 ENHRY, CDR2 SYGVKD. This CDR3 has 16 amino acids. V dropped 10 bases and J dropped 2; count of bases not matched to a gene: 13. The DNA of the CDR3 is TGTGCCACCTCCGGACAGGGGGCGCGGACGCCCTACGAGCAGTACTTC. This codes for CATSGQGARTPYEQYF.

The chain couples TRBV4-3 to TRBJ2-1; 10 bases agree with TRBD2. With V trimmed by 2 bases and J by 2 bases, 0 bases remained unmatched. The germline CDR1 and CDR2 sequences are LGHNA and YSLEER. CDR3 length equals 15 residues. The CDR3 is CASSQTSGTYNEQFF. For the CDR3, the DNA is TGCGCCAGCAGCCAAACTAGCGGGACCTACAATGAGCAGTTCTTC.

The gene calls are TRBV5-6 and TRBJ2-7; TRBD2 is a possible D gene (5 bases). This CDR3 region has 14 residues. V lost 4 bases, J lost 0 bases, and 11 bases lay in between. Germline lookup yields CDR1 SGHDT and CDR2 YYEEEE. CDR3 loop: CASSRGFSSYEQYF. The CDR3 nucleotides are TGTGCCAGCAGCCGGGGTTTTAGCTCCTACGAGCAGTACTTC.

This chain joins TRBV28 and TRBJ1-5; D is uncertain. The V gene's germline CDR1 is MDHEN and CDR2 SYDVKM. The CDR3 contains 12 residues. The V and J ends lost 5 bases and 7 bases respectively, with 9 bases between them. CDR3 protein: CASSPHGQPQHF. CDR3 nucleotides: TGTGCCAGCAGTCCCCACGGGCAGCCCCAGCATTTT.

This chain connects TRBV5-4 to TRBJ2-5, with D perhaps matching TRBD2 (6 bases). Germline V gene lookup returns CDR1 SGHNT and CDR2 YYREEE (reference sequence). V was cut by 10 bases and J by 0 bases, with 10 bases left in between. This CDR3 contains 12 residues. The CDR3 DNA is TGTGCCGCCGCTAGCGACCAAGAGACCCAGTACTTC. Amino acids: CAAASDQETQYF.

A remark on this clone: The sample contains more than one DNA sequence encoding this CDR3. The rearrangement uses TRBV7-2 and TRBJ2-5; TRBD2 agrees at 8 bases. Germline V gives CDR1 SGHTA, CDR2 FQGNSA. The V gene end was trimmed by 5 bases and the J gene end by 4 bases; junction bases not matched to a gene: 6. The CDR3 spans 14 residues. The CDR3: CASSPNRGGETQYF. The CDR3 nucleotides read TGTGCCAGCAGCCCAAATCGGGGGGGAGAGACCCAGTACTTC.

This sequence joins TRBV28 and TRBJ1-5, with D possibly TRBD1 on 5 matching bases. Germline assignment: CDR1 MDHEN and CDR2 SYDVKM. With 8 bases removed from V and 3 bases from J, the gap between germline ends came to 23 bases. This CDR3 spans 17 amino acids. The CDR3: CASPMGGVAPFNQPQHF. CDR3 nucleotides: TGTGCCAGCCCGATGGGGGGGGTCGCACCCTTCAATCAGCCCCAGCATTTT.

The chain carries TRBV6-5 and TRBJ2-2; TRBD1 aligns across 7 bases. Per germline, CDR1 MNHEY and CDR2 SVGAGI. The V segment lost 10 bases and the J segment 3 bases; nucleotides outside the gene matches: 8. This CDR3 spans 14 amino acids. This chain's CDR3 is CATQGKGHTGELFF. CDR3 DNA sequence: TGTGCCACACAGGGGAAGGGGCACACCGGGGAGCTGTTTTTT.

The chain couples TRBV6-6 to TRBJ2-3; the D gene is possibly TRBD2 (7 bases). Germline lookup yields CDR1 MNHNY and CDR2 SVGAGI (reference sequence). The length of the CDR3 is 15 residues. V shed 5 bases and J shed 4 bases, with 16 bases lying between them. CDR3 residues: CASSPAGKGADTQYF. The CDR3 DNA sequence: TGTGCCAGCAGTCCAGCGGGAAAGGGGGCAGATACGCAGTATTTT.

Concerning this clone itself: One end of the junction fails to match germline, which may point to a read error. The chain joins TRBV14 to TRBJ1-1; D possibly corresponds to TRBD1 (5 bases). Germline V lookup: CDR1 SGHDN, CDR2 FVKESK. The CDR3 has 14 residues. In DNA, the CDR3 is TGTGCCAGCAGCCGCGCGGGGGTGAAGACTGAAGCTTTCTTT. It yields the protein CASSRAGVKTEAFF. Combining the CDR3 with reference TRBV14 and TRBJ1-1 gives the whole variable domain EAGVTQFPSHSVIEKGQTVTLRCDPISGHDNLYWYRRVMGKEIKFLLHFVKESKQDESGMPNNRFLAERTGGTYSTLKVQPAELEDSGVYFCASSRAGVKTEAFFGQGTRLTVV.

The V and J genes are TRBV19 and TRBJ1-1, with D unclear. V lost 10 bases and J lost 3, with 12 bases in between. Germline CDR1 is LNHDA and CDR2 is SQIVND (reference sequence). The CDR3 is 12 residues long. The CDR3 DNA is TGTGCCACCAAGGACGGGGACACTGAAGCTTTCTTT. The encoded protein is CATKDGDTEAFF.

The rearrangement uses TRBV5-4 and TRBJ2-7, with TRBD2 as a possible D gene (7 bases). V lost 0 bases, J lost 4 bases, and 14 bases lay in between. The CDR3 runs to 15 residues. Germline V gene sequence: CDR1 SGHNT, CDR2 YYREEE (reference sequence). The CDR3 loop reads CASSLGAGRGYEQYF. CDR3 DNA sequence: TGTGCCAGCAGCTTGGGGGCAGGGAGGGGGTACGAGCAGTACTTC.

The chain employs TRBV11-2 and TRBJ1-1, with D possibly being TRBD1 (6 bases). The CDR3 is made up of 14 amino acids. Trimming cost V 5 bases and J 3 bases, with 13 bases left between them. Per germline, CDR1 SGHAT and CDR2 FQNNGV. The CDR3 reads CASSLAGVDTEAFF. The CDR3 DNA reads as TGTGCCAGCAGCCTAGCAGGGGTTGACACTGAAGCTTTCTTT.

The rearrangement uses TRBV28 and TRBJ2-1, with TRBD2 matching over 10 bases. V dropped 4 bases and J dropped 7; count of bases not matched to a gene: 13. Germline V gene data show CDR1 as MDHEN and CDR2 as SYDVKM. The length of the CDR3 is 17 residues. CDR3 bases: TGTGCCAGCAGTTCCCCGTTTAGCGGGAGGATTGGAAATGAGCAGTTCTTC. It translates to CASSSPFSGRIGNEQFF.